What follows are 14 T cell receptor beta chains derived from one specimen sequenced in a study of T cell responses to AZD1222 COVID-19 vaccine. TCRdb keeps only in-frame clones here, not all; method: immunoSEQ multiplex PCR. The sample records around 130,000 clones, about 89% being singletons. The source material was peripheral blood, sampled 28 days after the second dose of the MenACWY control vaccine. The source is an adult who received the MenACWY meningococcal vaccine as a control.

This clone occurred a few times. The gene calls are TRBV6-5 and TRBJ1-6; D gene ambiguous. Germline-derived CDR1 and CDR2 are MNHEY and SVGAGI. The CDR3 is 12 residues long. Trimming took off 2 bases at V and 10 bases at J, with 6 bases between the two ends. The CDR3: CASSYLRSPLHF. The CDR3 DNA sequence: TGTGCCAGCAGTTACCTCCGATCACCCCTCCACTTT.

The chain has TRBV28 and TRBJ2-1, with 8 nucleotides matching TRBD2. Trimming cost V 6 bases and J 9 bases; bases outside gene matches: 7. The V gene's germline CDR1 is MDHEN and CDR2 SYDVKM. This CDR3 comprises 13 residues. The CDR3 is CASSTSRGVEQFF. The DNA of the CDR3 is TGTGCCAGCAGCACCTCGCGGGGGGTTGAGCAGTTCTTC. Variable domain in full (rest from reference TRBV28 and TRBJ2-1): DVKVTQSSRYLVKRTGEKVFLECVQDMDHENMFWYRQDPGLGLRLIYFSYDVKMKEKGDIPEGYSVSREKKERFSLILESASTNQTSMYLCASSTSRGVEQFFGPGTRLTVL.

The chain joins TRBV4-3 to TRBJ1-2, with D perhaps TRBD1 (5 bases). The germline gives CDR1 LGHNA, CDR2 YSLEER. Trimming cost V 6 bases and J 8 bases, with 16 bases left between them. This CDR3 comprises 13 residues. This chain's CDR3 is CASSLTGSRGYTF. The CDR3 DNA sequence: TGCGCCAGCAGTCTCACAGGATCCCGGGGCTACACCTTC.

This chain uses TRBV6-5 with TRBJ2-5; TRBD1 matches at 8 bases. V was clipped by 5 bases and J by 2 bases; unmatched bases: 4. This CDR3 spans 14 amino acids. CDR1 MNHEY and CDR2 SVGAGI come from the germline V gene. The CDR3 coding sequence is TGTGCCAGCAGTCGAGGACAGGGTCAAGAGACCCAGTACTTC. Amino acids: CASSRGQGQETQYF.

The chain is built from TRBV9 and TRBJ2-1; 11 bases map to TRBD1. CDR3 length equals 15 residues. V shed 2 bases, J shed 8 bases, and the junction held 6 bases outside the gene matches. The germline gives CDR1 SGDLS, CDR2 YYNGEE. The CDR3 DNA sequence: TGTGCCAGCAGCGTCCGGACAGGGGGCGGAGATGAGCAGTTCTTC. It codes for CASSVRTGGGDEQFF.

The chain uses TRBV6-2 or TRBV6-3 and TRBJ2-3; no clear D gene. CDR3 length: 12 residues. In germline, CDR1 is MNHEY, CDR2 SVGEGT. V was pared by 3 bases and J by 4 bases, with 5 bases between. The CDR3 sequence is CASSYAADTQYF. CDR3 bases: TGTGCCAGCAGTTATGCTGCAGATACGCAGTATTTT.

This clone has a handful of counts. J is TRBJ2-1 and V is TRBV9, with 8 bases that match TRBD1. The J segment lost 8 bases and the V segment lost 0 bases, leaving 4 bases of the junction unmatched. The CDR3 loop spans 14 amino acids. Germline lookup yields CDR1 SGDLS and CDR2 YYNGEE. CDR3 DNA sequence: TGTGCCAGCAGCGTAGCTAGACAGGGGTATGAGCAGTTCTTC. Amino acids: CASSVARQGYEQFF. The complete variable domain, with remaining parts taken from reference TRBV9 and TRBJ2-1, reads DSGVTQTPKHLITATGQRVTLRCSPRSGDLSVYWYQQSLDQGLQFLIQYYNGEERAKGNILERFSAQQFPDLHSELNLSSLELGDSALYFCASSVARQGYEQFFGPGTRLTVL.

CDR3 nucleotide sequence: TGTGCCAGCAGGGGGACAGAGGGTGGTCAGCCCCAGCATTTT. It specifies CASRGTEGGQPQHF. This chain joins TRBV6-4 and TRBJ1-5; the match to TRBD1 covers 7 bases. Trimming at V came to 6 bases and at J to 6 bases, leaving 8 bases not matched to a gene. Germline CDR1 and CDR2: MRHNA and SNTAGT. This CDR3 comprises 14 residues.

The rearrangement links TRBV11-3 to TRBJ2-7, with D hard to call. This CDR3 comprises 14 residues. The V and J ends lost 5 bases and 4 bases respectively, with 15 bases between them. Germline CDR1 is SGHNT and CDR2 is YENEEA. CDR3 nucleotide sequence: TGTGCCAGCAGCCCCCGCAGACCCGGGTACGAGCAGTACTTC. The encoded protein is CASSPRRPGYEQYF.

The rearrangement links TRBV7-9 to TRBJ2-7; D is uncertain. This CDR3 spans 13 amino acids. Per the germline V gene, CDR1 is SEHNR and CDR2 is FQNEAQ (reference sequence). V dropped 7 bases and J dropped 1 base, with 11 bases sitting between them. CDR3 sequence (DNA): TGTGCCAGCACCCTTAGCAATTCCTACGAGCAGTACTTC. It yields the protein CASTLSNSYEQYF.

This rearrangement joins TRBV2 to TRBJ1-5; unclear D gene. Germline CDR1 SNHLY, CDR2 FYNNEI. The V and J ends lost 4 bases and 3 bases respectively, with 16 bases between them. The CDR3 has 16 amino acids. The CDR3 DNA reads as TGTGCCAGCAGTGCCCGAAGACCCGAGACCAATCAGCCCCAGCATTTT. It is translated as CASSARRPETNQPQHF.

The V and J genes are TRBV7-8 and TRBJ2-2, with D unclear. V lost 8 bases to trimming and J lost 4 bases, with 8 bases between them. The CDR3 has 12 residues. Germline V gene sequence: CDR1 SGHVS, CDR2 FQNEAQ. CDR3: CASGVGTGELFF. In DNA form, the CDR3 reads TGTGCCAGCGGGGTGGGCACCGGGGAGCTGTTTTTT.

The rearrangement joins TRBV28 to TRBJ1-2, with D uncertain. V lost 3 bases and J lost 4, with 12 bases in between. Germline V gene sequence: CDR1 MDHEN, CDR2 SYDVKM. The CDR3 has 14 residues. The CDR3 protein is CASSFGLGSYGYTF. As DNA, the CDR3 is TGTGCCAGCAGTTTTGGGTTGGGTAGCTATGGCTACACCTTC.

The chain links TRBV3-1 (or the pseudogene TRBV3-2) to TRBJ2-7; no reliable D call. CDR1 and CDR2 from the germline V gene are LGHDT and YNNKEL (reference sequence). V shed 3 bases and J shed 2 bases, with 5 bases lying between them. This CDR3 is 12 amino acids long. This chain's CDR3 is CASSQGTYEQYF. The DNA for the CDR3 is TGTGCCAGCAGCCAGGGAACCTACGAGCAGTACTTC.